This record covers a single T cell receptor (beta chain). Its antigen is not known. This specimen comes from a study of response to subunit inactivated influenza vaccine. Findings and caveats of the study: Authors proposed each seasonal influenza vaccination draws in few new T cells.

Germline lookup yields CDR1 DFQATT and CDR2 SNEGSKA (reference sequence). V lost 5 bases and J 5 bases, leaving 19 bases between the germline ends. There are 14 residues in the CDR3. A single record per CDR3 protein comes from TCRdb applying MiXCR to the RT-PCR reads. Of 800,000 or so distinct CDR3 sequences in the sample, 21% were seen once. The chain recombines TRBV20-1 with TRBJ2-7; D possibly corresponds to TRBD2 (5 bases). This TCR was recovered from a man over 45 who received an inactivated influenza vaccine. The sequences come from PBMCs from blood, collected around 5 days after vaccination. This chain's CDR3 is CSALDSRPSDEQYF. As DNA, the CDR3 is TGCAGTGCTCTGGACTCGCGGCCCTCTGACGAGCAGTACTTC.